This T cell receptor beta chain was retrieved from a study of blood T cell repertoires in COVID-19. Per germline, CDR1 SGHRS and CDR2 YFSETQ. The CDR3 covers 15 residues. The ends were cut back, 0 bases at V and 2 bases at J, with 9 bases in the middle. Per the authors' pipeline: Amplification with reference gene primers provided the estimates of nucleated cell counts. Some clones are missing from TCRdb's copy, which holds only in-frame ones; the method was immunoSEQ multiplex PCR. That table is the source of V, J and clone size, and D and trimming were worked out from the DNA. The sample carries 110,000 or so clones, over 65% recorded once.

This clonotype originated in a woman aged 40 to 50 with acute or convalescent COVID-19. The sequenced sample was peripheral blood. The chain is built from TRBV5-1 and TRBJ2-1; D gene ambiguous. For the CDR3, the DNA is TGCGCCAGCAGCTTGGCAGGATGGGCCTACAATGAGCAGTTCTTC. Protein product: CASSLAGWAYNEQFF.